The entry below describes one T cell receptor beta chain. The sort gate was single viable CD3+CD4+CD8-CD45RO+ cells for memory CD4+ T cells. Total CD4+ T cells were enriched by CD4 positive selection. Methods used by the authors: After removing out-of-frame reads, over 2 million distinct TCRbeta sequences remained. Measured with immunoSEQ multiplex PCR; TCRdb has only the in-frame clones, and not every one. The V and J calls and the clone size are those of that table, but D and trimming were determined from the DNA. The table includes around 40,000 clones, roughly 80% detected once. Germline values: CDR1 SGHVS, CDR2 FNYEAQ. The germline V and J ends were trimmed by 1 base and 3 bases, with 7 bases remaining between them. This CDR3 is 15 amino acids long. The sample belongs to a study of memory CD4+ T cells and cytomegalovirus serostatus.

The sequence derives from an adult in good health and CMV-seronegative. This chain uses TRBV7-6 with TRBJ1-6; a weak D match, TRBD1 (5 bases). Sequencing was carried out using memory CD4+ T cells from blood. DNA for the CDR3: TGTGCCAGCAGCTTAGGAACAGGCTATAATTCACCCCTCCACTTT. This sequence encodes CASSLGTGYNSPLHF.